Shown below are 22 T cell receptor beta chains from a single sample sequenced in a study of blood T cell repertoires in COVID-19. The repertoire was sequenced with immunoSEQ multiplex PCR; TCRdb's copy has only in-frame clones and lacks some. The profile shows about 170,000 clones, approximately 82% of them singletons. The material sequenced was peripheral blood. All receptors come from a woman older than 75 with active or convalescent COVID-19.

This clone was seen just once. The rearrangement uses TRBV7-2 and TRBJ2-2; 13 bases fit TRBD2. The V gene end was trimmed by 2 bases and the J gene end by 6 bases; junction bases not matched to a gene: 9. Germline values: CDR1 SGHTA, CDR2 FQGNSA. The CDR3 consists of 18 residues. CDR3 coding DNA: TGTGCCAGCAGCTTATTTCGACTAGCGGGAGGTCCGGCCGGGGAGCTGTTTTTT. Its protein product is CASSLFRLAGGPAGELFF.

The DNA of the CDR3 is TGTGCCACCAGCAGACTAGCGGGAACAGATACGCAGTATTTT. This translates into CATSRLAGTDTQYF. The chain is built from TRBV15 and TRBJ2-3; 9 bases are shared with TRBD2. The CDR3 consists of 14 residues. Germline V gene lookup returns CDR1 LNHNV and CDR2 YYDKDF (reference sequence). The junction had 0 bases not matched to a gene; V was cut back by 2 bases and J by 3 bases.

V gene TRBV9 combines with J gene TRBJ2-7; 8 nucleotides agree with TRBD1. Germline V gene lookup returns CDR1 SGDLS and CDR2 YYNGEE. The CDR3 runs 13 residues. V trimming: 4 bases; J trimming: 6 bases; junction bases outside the gene matches: 6. CDR3 sequence: CASSPTGAPEQYF. CDR3 coding DNA: TGTGCCAGCAGCCCGACAGGGGCCCCCGAGCAGTACTTC. The whole variable domain, filled in from reference TRBV9 and TRBJ2-7, reads DSGVTQTPKHLITATGQRVTLRCSPRSGDLSVYWYQQSLDQGLQFLIQYYNGEERAKGNILERFSAQQFPDLHSELNLSSLELGDSALYFCASSPTGAPEQYFGPGTRLTVT.

CDR3 sequence: CASSIGDRGFSGANVLTF. Here the CDR3 DNA reads TGTGCCAGTAGTATCGGGGACAGGGGTTTCTCTGGGGCCAACGTCCTGACTTTC. V usage is TRBV19 and J usage is TRBJ2-6, with 10 bases that match TRBD1. The CDR3 length is 18 residues. The germline gives CDR1 LNHDA, CDR2 SQIVND (reference sequence). J gave up 0 bases and V 3 bases, and 5 bases lay outside the gene matches.

The CDR3 here is CASSLGGYEQYF. CDR3 DNA: TGCGCCAGCAGCTTGGGCGGCTACGAGCAGTACTTC. This sequence joins TRBV5-1 and TRBJ2-7; D unclear. CDR1 and CDR2 (germline): SGHRS, YFSETQ. Trimming pared 0 bases from V and 3 bases from J, leaving 4 bases between. The CDR3 covers 12 residues. Combining the CDR3 with reference TRBV5-1 and TRBJ2-7 gives the whole variable domain KAGVTQTPRYLIKTRGQQVTLSCSPISGHRSVSWYQQTPGQGLQFLFEYFSETQRNKGNFPGRFSGRQFSNSRSEMNVSTLELGDSALYLCASSLGGYEQYFGPGTRLTVT.

V and J are TRBV15 and TRBJ2-3; weak D call: TRBD2 (6 bases). V was clipped by 3 bases and J by 0 bases, with 13 bases between them. This CDR3 has 16 residues. The germline V gene encodes CDR1 LNHNV and CDR2 YYDKDF (reference sequence). This chain's CDR3 is CATSSSRRESTDTQYF. Here the CDR3 DNA reads TGTGCCACCAGCAGTAGCCGCCGGGAGAGCACAGATACGCAGTATTTT. Looking up the rest from reference TRBV15 and TRBJ2-3 gives the full variable domain: DAMVIQNPRYQVTQFGKPVTLSCSQTLNHNVMYWYQQKSSQAPKLLFHYYDKDFNNEADTPDNFQSRRPNTSFCFLDIRSPGLGDTAMYLCATSSSRRESTDTQYFGPGTRLTVL.

The V gene is TRBV9, the J gene TRBJ2-7; TRBD1 might be the D (5 bases). CDR1 and CDR2 from the germline V gene are SGDLS and YYNGEE. The CDR3 is 15 amino acids. V shed 0 bases and J shed 5 bases, with 15 bases lying between them. The chain's CDR3 is CASSVEGAIGHEQYF. The CDR3 DNA reads TGTGCCAGCAGCGTAGAAGGGGCAATCGGCCACGAGCAGTACTTC.

The chain carries TRBV5-6 and TRBJ1-4, with D unresolved. Trimming left V 0 bases short and J 8 bases short, with 14 bases between. The V gene's germline CDR1 is SGHDT and CDR2 YYEEEE. The CDR3 is made up of 15 amino acids. The chain's CDR3 is CASSLARLIGEKLFF. The CDR3 DNA reads TGTGCCAGCAGCTTGGCGCGACTTATTGGCGAAAAACTGTTTTTT.

The J gene is TRBJ1-4, the V gene TRBV18; the D gene is possibly TRBD1 (6 bases). The CDR3 runs to 14 residues. The germline gives CDR1 KGHSH, CDR2 LQKENI. Trimming took 4 bases from V and 4 from J, leaving 10 bases between them. The CDR3 protein is CASSQQGLNEKLFF. The CDR3 DNA is TGTGCCAGCTCACAACAGGGTCTTAATGAAAAACTGTTTTTT.

The V gene is TRBV14, the J gene TRBJ2-1, with D perhaps matching TRBD2 (5 bases). The CDR3 has 15 amino acids. CDR1 is SGHDN and CDR2 is FVKESK in the germline V gene. The V gene lost 4 bases and the J gene lost 0 bases, with 10 bases spanning the gap. This CDR3 is CASSLYTSSYNEQFF. For the CDR3, the DNA is TGTGCCAGCAGCCTATATACTAGCTCCTACAATGAGCAGTTCTTC.

This sequence joins TRBV28 and TRBJ2-5; D remains unclear. In germline, CDR1 is MDHEN, CDR2 SYDVKM. Trimming removed 2 bases at V and 1 base at J, with 11 bases between. This CDR3 spans 15 amino acids. The CDR3 bases are TGTGCCAGCAGTTTAAAAAAGTGGGCCCAAGAGACCCAGTACTTC. It translates to CASSLKKWAQETQYF.

The rearrangement uses TRBV20-1 and TRBJ1-2; 7 bases map to TRBD1. J was trimmed by 5 bases and V by 3 bases; bases with no gene match: 3. The V gene's germline CDR1 is DFQATT and CDR2 SNEGSKA (reference sequence). The CDR3 is 12 residues long. This chain's CDR3 is CSASPQGYGYTF. Written as DNA, the CDR3 is TGCAGTGCTAGTCCACAGGGGTATGGCTACACCTTC.

In this sample, this clone turned up a few times. This rearrangement joins TRBV28 to TRBJ1-2, with D hard to call. Trimming shortened V by 8 bases and J by 2 bases, and 9 bases separated the two germline ends. Germline V lookup: CDR1 MDHEN, CDR2 SYDVKM. The CDR3 covers 12 residues. CDR3 in amino acids: CASVSSNYGYTF. The CDR3 DNA reads as TGTGCCAGCGTTAGCAGCAACTATGGCTACACCTTC.

V usage is TRBV11-2 and J usage is TRBJ2-3; no reliable D call. V shed 2 bases and J shed 0 bases, with 12 bases lying between them. The CDR3 consists of 16 residues. CDR1 and CDR2 from the germline V gene are SGHAT and FQNNGV. The DNA of the CDR3 is TGTGCCAGCAGCTTAAGCCCAGCGTCTAGCACAGATACGCAGTATTTT. Translating it yields CASSLSPASSTDTQYF.

The chain couples TRBV3-1 (or the pseudogene TRBV3-2) to TRBJ2-1; no firm D call. CDR3 size: 12 residues. The V gene's germline CDR1 is LGHDT and CDR2 YNNKEL (reference sequence). V lost 4 bases, J lost 4 bases, and 5 bases lay in between. The CDR3 loop reads CASSLLYNEQFF. DNA for the CDR3: TGTGCCAGCAGCCTACTTTACAATGAGCAGTTCTTC.

This clone was found a few times. The gene calls are TRBV2 and TRBJ1-5; TRBD1 aligns across 7 bases. CDR3 size: 14 residues. V dropped 4 bases and J dropped 4; count of bases not matched to a gene: 4. From germline, CDR1 is SNHLY and CDR2 FYNNEI. The CDR3 sequence is CASSAAQGNQPQHF. The CDR3 DNA follows: TGTGCCAGCAGTGCGGCACAGGGGAATCAGCCCCAGCATTTT. The full variable domain, with the rest looked up from reference TRBV2 and TRBJ1-5, is EPEVTQTPSHQVTQMGQEVILRCVPISNHLYFYWYRQILGQKVEFLVSFYNNEISEKSEIFDDQFSVERPDGSNFTLKIRSTKLEDSAMYFCASSAAQGNQPQHFGDGTRLSIL.

V and J are TRBV6-1 and TRBJ2-1; TRBD2 agrees at 10 bases. This CDR3 comprises 15 residues. Per germline, CDR1 MNHNS and CDR2 SASEGT. The ends lost 3 bases at V and 8 bases at J; junction bases unmatched: 7. The CDR3 DNA reads as TGTGCCAGCAGTGATTCTAGCGGGAGTTCGGATGAGCAGTTCTTC. Protein sequence: CASSDSSGSSDEQFF.

About this clone: The same CDR3 can be traced to other DNA sequences in this sample. The chain joins TRBV3-1 (or the pseudogene TRBV3-2) to TRBJ2-3; 13 nucleotides align to TRBD2. Germline CDR1 LGHDT, CDR2 YNNKEL (reference sequence). The trim removed 4 bases at V and 3 bases at J, leaving 4 bases unmatched. This CDR3 has 16 amino acids. Here the CDR3 DNA reads TGTGCCAGCAGCCCCTGGACTAGCGGGAGAACAGATACGCAGTATTTT. It encodes CASSPWTSGRTDTQYF.

The chain employs TRBV28 and TRBJ2-1, with 15 nucleotides matching TRBD2. Germline V gene sequence: CDR1 MDHEN, CDR2 SYDVKM. V was pared by 6 bases and J by 2 bases, with 5 bases of the junction left unmatched. The CDR3 contains 17 residues. In nucleotides, the CDR3 is TGTGCCAGCAGAGAAAGGACTAGCGGGAGGGCCTACAATGAGCAGTTCTTC. Translated, it gives CASRERTSGRAYNEQFF.

The rearrangement uses TRBV9 and TRBJ1-2; TRBD1 agrees at 10 bases. Per germline, CDR1 SGDLS and CDR2 YYNGEE. V shed 3 bases, J shed 6 bases, and the junction held 8 bases outside the gene matches. The length of the CDR3 is 15 residues. The CDR3 reads CASSGPGQGMNGYTF. For the CDR3, the DNA is TGTGCCAGCAGCGGACCGGGACAGGGGATGAATGGCTACACCTTC.

This chain uses TRBV18 with TRBJ2-5, with TRBD1 matching over 7 bases. Germline V gene sequence: CDR1 KGHSH, CDR2 LQKENI. This CDR3 spans 17 amino acids. V trimming: 3 bases; J trimming: 3 bases; junction bases outside the gene matches: 13. DNA for the CDR3: TGTGCCAGCTCACCGAACCCTCCGACAGGGTACAAAGAGACCCAGTACTTC. Translation gives CASSPNPPTGYKETQYF.

The chain carries TRBV7-9 and TRBJ1-2, with D possibly being TRBD1 (5 bases). The germline CDR1 and CDR2 sequences are SEHNR and FQNEAQ (reference sequence). The CDR3 has 14 residues. Trimming pared 5 bases from V and 4 bases from J, leaving 14 bases between. The DNA of the CDR3 is TGTGCCAGCAGCGGTCCGGGGGTGCTCTATGGCTACACCTTC. Translating it yields CASSGPGVLYGYTF.